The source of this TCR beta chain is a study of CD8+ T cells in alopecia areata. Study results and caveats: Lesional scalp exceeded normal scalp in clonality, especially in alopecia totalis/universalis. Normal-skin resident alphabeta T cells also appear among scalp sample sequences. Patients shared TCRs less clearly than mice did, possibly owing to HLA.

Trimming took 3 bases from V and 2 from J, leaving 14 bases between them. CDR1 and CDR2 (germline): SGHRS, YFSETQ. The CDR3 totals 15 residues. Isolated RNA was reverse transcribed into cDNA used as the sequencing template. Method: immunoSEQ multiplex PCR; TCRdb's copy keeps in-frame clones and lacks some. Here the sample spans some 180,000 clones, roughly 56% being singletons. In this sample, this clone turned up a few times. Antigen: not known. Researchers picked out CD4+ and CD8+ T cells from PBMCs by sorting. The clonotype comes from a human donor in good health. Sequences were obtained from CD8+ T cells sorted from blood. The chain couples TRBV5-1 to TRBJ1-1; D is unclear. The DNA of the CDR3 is TGCGCCAGCAGCTCCAAAGACGGCATTAACACTGAAGCTTTCTTT. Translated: CASSSKDGINTEAFF.